Sequencing of this T cell receptor beta chain was carried out in a study of blood T cells in healthy people across ages. This CDR3 spans 13 amino acids. V dropped 7 bases and J dropped 2 bases, with 14 bases sitting between them. Germline V gene sequence: CDR1 SQVTM, CDR2 ANQGSEA. For the second PCR, which ran for roughly 6 to 12 cycles, a sample-barcoded 5' primer and a J-beta primer mix were used. TCRdb analysed the 5' RACE reads with MiXCR anew, one entry per CDR3 protein. In the table there are fewer than 900,000 distinct CDR3 sequences, 43% of which are singletons. Those donating, healthy Caucasian individuals from Russia, were aged roughly 6 to 90. Isolation recovered at least 6.5 million PBMCs from every sample. This clonotype was detected many times.

The sample comprised blood. This TCR derives from a woman in her sixties in good health. The V and J genes are TRBV29-1 and TRBJ1-1; the D gene is possibly TRBD1 (6 bases). The CDR3 DNA sequence: TGCAGCGCCAGGACACAGGGAAACACTGAAGCTTTCTTT. It specifies CSARTQGNTEAFF.